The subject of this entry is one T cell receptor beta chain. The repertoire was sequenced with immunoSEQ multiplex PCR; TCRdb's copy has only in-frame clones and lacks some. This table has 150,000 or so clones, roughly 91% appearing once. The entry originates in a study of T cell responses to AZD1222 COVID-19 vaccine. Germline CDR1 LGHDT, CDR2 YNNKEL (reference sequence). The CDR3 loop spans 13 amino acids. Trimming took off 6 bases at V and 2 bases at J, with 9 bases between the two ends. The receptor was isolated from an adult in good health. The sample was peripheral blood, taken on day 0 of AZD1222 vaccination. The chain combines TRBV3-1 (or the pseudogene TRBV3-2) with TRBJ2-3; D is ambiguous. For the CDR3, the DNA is TGTGCCAGCAGAGGACCCTTCACAGATACGCAGTATTTT. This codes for CASRGPFTDTQYF.